One sample yielded the 2 T cell receptor beta chains listed below, sequenced in a study of CD8+ T cells in alopecia areata. cDNA reverse transcribed from extracted RNA served as the sequencing template. Method: immunoSEQ multiplex PCR; TCRdb's copy keeps in-frame clones and lacks some. The sample lists about 200,000 clones; 35% to 40% were seen once. Treatment defined: oral pan-JAK inhibitor, 5-10 mg twice daily. The sequences come from CD4+ T cells sorted from blood, collected at approximately week 31, from a patient treated with tofacitinib. The source is a human donor with alopecia areata.

The chain links TRBV7-3 to TRBJ2-6; D gene unclear. The CDR3 is 15 residues long. Germline V CDR1 and CDR2: SGHTA, FQGTGA. Between the trimmed V and J ends, which lost 6 bases and 1 base, there was a span of 10 bases. As DNA, the CDR3 is TGTGCCAGCAGTATGAGATTATCTGGGGCCAACGTCCTGACTTTC. It codes for CASSMRLSGANVLTF.

This clone came up a few times. This chain uses TRBV19 with TRBJ2-7; D is perhaps TRBD1 or TRBD2 (6 bases each). The CDR3 sequence is 16 residues long. Germline CDR1 and CDR2: LNHDA and SQIVND (reference sequence). V was clipped by 4 bases and J by 6 bases, with 22 bases between them. The CDR3 region is CASSTRGGNRVGEQYF. As DNA, the CDR3 is TGTGCCAGTAGTACCCGAGGAGGGAACAGGGTGGGCGAGCAGTACTTC.